The sample holds many counts of the clone carrying this T cell receptor (beta chain). The antigen is unknown. This CDR3 has 15 amino acids. The ends were cut back, 3 bases at V and 9 bases at J, with 21 bases in the middle. Per germline, CDR1 DFQATT and CDR2 SNEGSKA (reference sequence). This specimen comes from a study of blood T cells in healthy people across ages. Together with a sample-barcoded 5' primer, a J-beta primer mix was included in a second PCR lasting 7 to 11 cycles. Unique molecular identifiers of 12 random nucleotides labeled each cDNA. One entry per CDR3 protein, called by TCRdb with MiXCR from the 5' RACE reads. This table has around 670,000 distinct CDR3 sequences, approximately 30% appearing once. Study findings and constraints: PBMCs were not sorted, which prevented a conclusive comparison of naive versus antigen-experienced cells.

The origin of this receptor is a woman aged 80 or over in good health. The chain couples TRBV20-1 to TRBJ2-1; D possibly corresponds to TRBD2 (7 bases). The specimen was blood. The CDR3 DNA sequence: TGCAGTGCTAGGATGGGGGGGGGGCCCTTAGGTGAGCAGTTCTTC. This codes for CSARMGGGPLGEQFF.